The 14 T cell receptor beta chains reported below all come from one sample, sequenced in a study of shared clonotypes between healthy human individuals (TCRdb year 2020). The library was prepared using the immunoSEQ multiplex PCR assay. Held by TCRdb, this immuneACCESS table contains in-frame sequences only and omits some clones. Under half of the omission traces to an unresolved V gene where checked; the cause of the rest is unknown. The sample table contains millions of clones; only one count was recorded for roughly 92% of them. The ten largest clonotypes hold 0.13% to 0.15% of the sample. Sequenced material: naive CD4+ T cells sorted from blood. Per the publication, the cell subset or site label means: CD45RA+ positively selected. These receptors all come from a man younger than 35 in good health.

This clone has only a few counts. CDR3 sequence (DNA): TGTGCCAGCAGCTTAGCTGCGCTCAGGGCGGATTCACCCCTCCACTTT. It translates to CASSLAALRADSPLHF. The genes are TRBV7-9 and TRBJ1-6, with D possibly matching TRBD1 (5 bases). CDR3 length: 16 residues. Germline CDR1 reads SEHNR; CDR2 reads FQNEAQ (reference sequence). V lost 0 bases and J lost 8, with 14 bases in between.

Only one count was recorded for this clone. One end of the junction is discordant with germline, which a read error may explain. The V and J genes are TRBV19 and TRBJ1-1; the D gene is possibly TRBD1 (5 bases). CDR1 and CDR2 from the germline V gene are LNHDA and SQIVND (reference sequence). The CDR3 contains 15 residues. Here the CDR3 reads CASSLEAGTNTEAFF. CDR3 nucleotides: TGTGCCAGTAGTTTAGAAGCTGGGACGAACACTGAAGCTTTCTTT.

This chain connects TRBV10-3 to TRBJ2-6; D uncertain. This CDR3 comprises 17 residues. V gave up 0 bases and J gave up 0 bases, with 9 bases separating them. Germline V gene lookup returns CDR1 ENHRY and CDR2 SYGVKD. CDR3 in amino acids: CAISESRQNSGANVLTF. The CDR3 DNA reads TGTGCCATCAGTGAGTCTAGACAAAACTCTGGGGCCAACGTCCTGACTTTC.

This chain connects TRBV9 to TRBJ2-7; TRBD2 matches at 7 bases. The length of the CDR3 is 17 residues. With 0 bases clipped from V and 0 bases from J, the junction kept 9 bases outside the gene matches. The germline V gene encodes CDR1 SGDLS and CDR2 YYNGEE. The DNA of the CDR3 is TGTGCCAGCAGCGTAGATGCCAGCGGGGTTAGCTCCTACGAGCAGTACTTC. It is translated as CASSVDASGVSSYEQYF.

This CDR3 is CASSLDVYEQYF. CDR3 in DNA: TGTGCCAGCAGCTTAGATGTCTACGAGCAGTACTTC. The chain uses TRBV7-2 and TRBJ2-5, with D unclear. The assigned J gene may be wrong: the sequence end matches TRBJ2-7 better. The germline CDR1 and CDR2 sequences are SGHTA and FQGNSA. The CDR3 consists of 12 residues.

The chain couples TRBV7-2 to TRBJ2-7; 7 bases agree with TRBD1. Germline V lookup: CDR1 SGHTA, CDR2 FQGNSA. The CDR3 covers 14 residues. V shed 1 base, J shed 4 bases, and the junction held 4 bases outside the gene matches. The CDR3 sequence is CASSLVTGEYEQYF. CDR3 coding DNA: TGTGCCAGCAGCTTAGTTACAGGGGAGTACGAGCAGTACTTC.

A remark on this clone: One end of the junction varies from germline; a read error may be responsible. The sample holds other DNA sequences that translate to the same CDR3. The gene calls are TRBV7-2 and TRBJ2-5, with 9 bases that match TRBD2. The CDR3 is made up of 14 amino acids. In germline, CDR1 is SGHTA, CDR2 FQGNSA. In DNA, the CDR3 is TGTGCCAGCAGATTAGCGGGAGTAAAAGAGACCCAGTACTTC. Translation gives CASRLAGVKETQYF. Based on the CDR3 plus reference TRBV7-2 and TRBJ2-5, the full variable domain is GAGVSQSPSNKVTEKGKDVELRCDPISGHTALYWYRQSLGQGLEFLIYFQGNSAPDKSGLPSDRFSAERTGGSVSTLTIQRTQQEDSAVYLCASRLAGVKETQYFGPGTRLLVL.

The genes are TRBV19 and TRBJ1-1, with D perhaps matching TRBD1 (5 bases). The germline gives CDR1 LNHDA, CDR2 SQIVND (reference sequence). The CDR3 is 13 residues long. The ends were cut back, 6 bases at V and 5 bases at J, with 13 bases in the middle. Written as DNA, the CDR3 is TGTGCCAGTAGGATGGGGGGGGGAACTGAAGCTTTCTTT. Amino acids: CASRMGGGTEAFF.

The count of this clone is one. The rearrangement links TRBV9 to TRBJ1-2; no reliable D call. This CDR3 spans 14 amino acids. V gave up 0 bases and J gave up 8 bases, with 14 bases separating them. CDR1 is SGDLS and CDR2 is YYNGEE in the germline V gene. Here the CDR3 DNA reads TGTGCCAGCAGCGTAGGCACAGTTGGCGAAGGCTACACCTTC. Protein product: CASSVGTVGEGYTF.

CDR3 nucleotide sequence: TGTGCCAGTAGGTTGGGGGGCAGGGGTGGCAATCAGCCCCAGCATTTT. Amino acids: CASRLGGRGGNQPQHF. The rearrangement joins TRBV19 to TRBJ1-5, with a tentative D call TRBD1 (6 bases). V shed 6 bases and J shed 2 bases, with 17 bases lying between them. This CDR3 is 16 amino acids long. The germline V gene encodes CDR1 LNHDA and CDR2 SQIVND (reference sequence).

CDR3 coding DNA: TGTGCCAGTATCGCGGGCCCGTATAGCAATCAGCCCCAGCATTTT. As protein: CASIAGPYSNQPQHF. This chain links TRBV19 with TRBJ1-5; the D is unclear. V lost 7 bases to trimming and J lost 0 bases, with 13 bases between them. CDR3 length: 15 residues. Germline V gene sequence: CDR1 LNHDA, CDR2 SQIVND (reference sequence).

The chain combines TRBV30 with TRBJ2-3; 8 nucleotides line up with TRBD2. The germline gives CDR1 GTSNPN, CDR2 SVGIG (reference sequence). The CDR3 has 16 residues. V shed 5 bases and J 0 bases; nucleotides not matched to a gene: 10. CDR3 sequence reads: CAWASGSGASTDTQYF. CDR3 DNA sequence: TGTGCCTGGGCAAGCGGGAGCGGGGCTAGCACAGATACGCAGTATTTT.

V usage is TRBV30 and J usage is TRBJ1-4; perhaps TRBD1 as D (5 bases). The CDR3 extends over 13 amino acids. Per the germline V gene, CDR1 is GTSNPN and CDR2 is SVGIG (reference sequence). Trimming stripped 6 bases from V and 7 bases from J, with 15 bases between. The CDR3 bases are TGTGCCTGTACCGACAGCCAGGGTGAAAAACTGTTTTTT. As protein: CACTDSQGEKLFF. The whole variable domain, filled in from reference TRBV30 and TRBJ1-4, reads SQTIHQWPATLVQPVGSPLSLECTVEGTSNPNLYWYRQAAGRGLQLLFYSVGIGQISSEVPQNLSASRPQDRQFILSSKKLLLSDSGFYLCACTDSQGEKLFFGSGTQLSVL.

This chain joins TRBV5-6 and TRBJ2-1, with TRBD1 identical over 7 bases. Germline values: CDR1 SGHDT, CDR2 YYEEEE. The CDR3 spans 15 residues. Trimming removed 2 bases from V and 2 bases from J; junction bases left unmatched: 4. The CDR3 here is CASSFDREAYNEQFF. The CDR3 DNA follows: TGTGCCAGCAGCTTCGACAGGGAAGCCTACAATGAGCAGTTCTTC.